Below are 28 T cell receptor beta chains sequenced from a single sample in a study of preoperative IRX-2 immunotherapy in early breast cancer. Some clones are missing from TCRdb's copy, which holds only in-frame ones; the method was immunoSEQ multiplex PCR. The sample holds 2,500 to 3,000 clones, roughly three quarters seen once. Treatment described: preoperative locoregional IRX-2 cytokine immunotherapy. The sequencing used tumor tissue, collected after IRX-2 immunotherapy. These receptors were taken from a human donor with breast cancer.

The chain links TRBV12-2 to TRBJ1-3; TRBD1 is the table's D call and was not checked against the DNA. TRBV12-2 is recorded as a pseudogene. The CDR3 is 14 residues long. Here the CDR3 DNA reads TGTGCCACTCAGCTGGGGCCAGGAGGAAACACCATATATTTT. Encoded protein: CATQLGPGGNTIYF.

Details on this clone: The junction does not match germline at one end; this may be a read error. The V call is TRBV6-4, the J call TRBJ1-2, with 7 positions matching TRBD1. The CDR3 covers 11 residues. Germline CDR1 and CDR2: MRHNA and SNTAGT. For the CDR3, the DNA is TGTGCCAGCAGTTACTTGGACAGGCCGGTCTTC. It translates to CASSYLDRPVF.

The rearrangement uses TRBV6-8 and TRBJ2-7; D call uncertain. Germline lookup yields CDR1 MNHGY and CDR2 SAAAGT. V was pared by 4 bases and J by 8 bases, with 12 bases between. CDR3 length: 12 amino acids. CDR3 nucleotide sequence: TGTGCCAGCAGTTTATTGTCGGGCAAGCAGTACTTC. The encoded protein is CASSLLSGKQYF.

By frequency in the sample, this clone is medium-sized. The gene calls are TRBV11-3 and TRBJ1-5, with 10 bases fitting TRBD1. From germline, CDR1 is SGHNT and CDR2 YENEEA. There are 14 residues in the CDR3. Trimming removed 5 bases from V and 2 bases from J; junction bases left unmatched: 0. The DNA of the CDR3 is TGTGCCAGCAGCGGGACAGGGGGCAATCAGCCCCAGCATTTT. Its protein product is CASSGTGGNQPQHF.

The chain links TRBV30 to TRBJ2-6; 8 bases are a match to TRBD1. After removal of 1 base from V and 2 bases from J, the junction contained 7 bases not matched to a gene. The CDR3 length is 17 residues. Germline CDR1 reads GTSNPN; CDR2 reads SVGIG (reference sequence). CDR3 loop: CAWSGQGATTGANVLTF. CDR3 coding DNA: TGTGCCTGGAGTGGGCAGGGGGCGACTACTGGGGCCAACGTCCTGACTTTC.

The V call is TRBV4-1, the J call TRBJ2-7, with 9 bases aligning to TRBD1. Germline values: CDR1 MGHRA, CDR2 YSYEKL. The CDR3 consists of 16 residues. Trimming took 1 base from V and 2 from J; bases not matched to a gene: 6. In DNA form, the CDR3 reads TGCGCCAGCAGCCAAGGTGGGGACAGGGCTACCTACGAGCAGTACTTC. This gives the protein CASSQGGDRATYEQYF.

The chain recombines TRBV12-2 with TRBJ1-4; the D segment call TRBD1 is taken from the table without a DNA check. TRBV12-2 is annotated as a pseudogene. The CDR3 totals 13 residues. Here the CDR3 DNA reads TGTGCAAGTCGCTCACAGCCTAATGAAAAACTGTTTTTT. Protein sequence: CASRSQPNEKLFF.

This clone is judged large. J is TRBJ2-1 and V is TRBV11-3; the match to TRBD1 covers 10 bases. Unmatched junction bases numbered 12, after V lost 0 bases and J lost 7 bases. Germline-derived CDR1 and CDR2 are SGHNT and YENEEA. This CDR3 region has 18 residues. The CDR3 region has the DNA TGTGCCAGCAGCTTAGAGAGGGCAGGGCGGACAGGGGGGAATGAGCAGTTCTTC. Translation gives CASSLERAGRTGGNEQFF.

This sequence joins TRBV19 and TRBJ1-4; no definite D call. Deletions cut 3 bases from V and 0 bases from J, with 11 bases between. CDR1 and CDR2 from the germline V gene are LNHDA and SQIVND (reference sequence). The CDR3 runs 16 residues. In DNA, the CDR3 is TGTGCCAGTAGTATTAGGTCCAGCGCAACTAATGAAAAACTGTTTTTT. Amino acids: CASSIRSSATNEKLFF.

This clone was found a few times. The chain uses TRBV11-3 and TRBJ2-3, with D perhaps assigned TRBD1 or TRBD2 (5 bases each). V dropped 6 bases and J dropped 3 bases, with 13 bases sitting between them. CDR1 and CDR2 (germline): SGHNT, YENEEA. The CDR3 covers 14 residues. The CDR3 is CASSSIEGTDTQYF. The CDR3 nucleotides are TGTGCCAGCAGTAGTATAGAGGGGACAGATACGCAGTATTTT.

The chain links TRBV19 to TRBJ2-1; no reliable D call. CDR1 and CDR2 from the germline V gene are LNHDA and SQIVND (reference sequence). V was shortened by 4 bases and J by 3 bases, with 10 bases between the two germline ends. This CDR3 has 14 amino acids. CDR3 coding DNA: TGTGCCAGTAGTAGGGGATCCTTCTACAATGAGCAGTTCTTC. It codes for CASSRGSFYNEQFF.

Only one count was recorded for this clone. The V and J genes are TRBV19 and TRBJ1-2; unclear D gene. CDR1 and CDR2 (germline): LNHDA, SQIVND (reference sequence). This CDR3 contains 12 residues. Trimming shortened V by 6 bases and J by 2 bases, and 7 bases separated the two germline ends. The CDR3 region has the DNA TGTGCCAGTAGAGGACGGAACTATGGCTACACCTTC. Translation gives CASRGRNYGYTF.

V gene TRBV5-1 combines with J gene TRBJ1-4; no firm D call. V gave up 4 bases and J gave up 7 bases, with 14 bases separating them. CDR1 and CDR2 from the germline V gene are SGHRS and YFSETQ. The CDR3 is 14 residues long. This CDR3 is CASSPDPWGEKLFF. The CDR3 nucleotides read TGCGCCAGCAGCCCGGACCCCTGGGGTGAAAAACTGTTTTTT.

V and J are TRBV6-8 and TRBJ2-7; no clear D gene. Trimming took 7 bases from V and 2 from J, leaving 15 bases between them. The CDR3 contains 14 residues. In germline, CDR1 is MNHGY, CDR2 SAAAGT. The CDR3 loop reads CASIPAGGTYEQYF. CDR3 DNA: TGTGCCAGCATCCCGGCAGGCGGTACCTACGAGCAGTACTTC.

The rearrangement uses TRBV19 and TRBJ2-6; a possible D gene is TRBD1 (5 bases). From germline, CDR1 is LNHDA and CDR2 SQIVND (reference sequence). CDR3 length equals 16 residues. Trimming cost V 7 bases and J 1 base, with 14 bases left between them. CDR3 sequence reads: CASIAKPGSGANVLTF. CDR3 nucleotides: TGTGCCAGTATCGCAAAACCAGGGTCTGGGGCCAACGTCCTGACTTTC. Supplemented by reference TRBV19 and TRBJ2-6, the full variable domain reads DGGITQSPKYLFRKEGQNVTLSCEQNLNHDAMYWYRQDPGQGLRLIYYSQIVNDFQKGDIAEGYSVSREKKESFPLTVTSAQKNPTAFYLCASIAKPGSGANVLTFGAGSRLTVL.

This clone turned up a few times. The chain joins TRBV6-8 to TRBJ2-7; 7 bases are a match to TRBD1. The V gene end was trimmed by 6 bases and the J gene end by 5 bases; junction bases not matched to a gene: 13. This CDR3 spans 15 amino acids. The germline V gene has CDR1 MNHGY and CDR2 SAAAGT. The CDR3 sequence: CASRLRTGWGNEQYF. The CDR3 DNA follows: TGTGCCAGCAGACTTCGGACAGGTTGGGGCAACGAGCAGTACTTC.

This sequence joins TRBV12-5 and TRBJ2-3; perhaps D is TRBD1 or TRBD2 (7 bases each). The CDR3 totals 13 residues. Germline CDR1 reads LGHNT; CDR2 reads FRNRAP. The CDR3 protein is CASGLGGKDTQYF. CDR3 sequence (DNA): TGTGCCAGCGGACTAGGGGGCAAAGATACGCAGTATTTT.

CDR3 residues: CASRFHSGRGNTEAFF. CDR3 in DNA: TGTGCCAGTAGATTCCATTCGGGCAGGGGGAACACTGAAGCTTTCTTT. The chain combines TRBV19 with TRBJ1-1; the D gene is possibly TRBD1 (6 bases). Trimming took 6 bases from V and 1 from J, leaving 18 bases between them. The CDR3 is 16 residues long. Germline V gives CDR1 LNHDA, CDR2 SQIVND (reference sequence).

This chain connects TRBV6-8 to TRBJ1-2; unclear D gene. This CDR3 has 15 residues. Germline CDR1 and CDR2: MNHGY and SAAAGT. V lost 6 bases to trimming and J lost 0 bases, with 14 bases between them. The chain's CDR3 is CASSLVGLANYGYTF. The DNA of the CDR3 is TGTGCCAGCAGCTTGGTCGGCCTAGCTAACTATGGCTACACCTTC.

CDR3 bases: TGTGCCAGTAGGGCGACAGGGATTAACCCTGAAGCTTTCTTT. Encoded protein: CASRATGINPEAFF. The rearrangement joins TRBV28 to TRBJ1-1; the match to TRBD1 covers 7 bases. The CDR3 totals 14 residues. V dropped 9 bases and J dropped 6; count of bases not matched to a gene: 13. Germline values: CDR1 MDHEN, CDR2 SYDVKM.

The chain carries TRBV25-1 and TRBJ2-7; 7 positions agree with TRBD1. This CDR3 has 14 residues. Looked up from germline, CDR1 is MGHDK and CDR2 is SYGVNS. Trimming cost V 4 bases and J 3 bases; bases outside gene matches: 6. CDR3 nucleotide sequence: TGTGCCAGCAGTGCCACAGGGGTTCTCTACGAGCAGTACTTC. This translates into CASSATGVLYEQYF.

V and J are TRBV11-3 and TRBJ2-2, with TRBD2 identical over 9 bases. The CDR3 is made up of 18 amino acids. The V gene end was trimmed by 5 bases and the J gene end by 6 bases; junction bases not matched to a gene: 16. Per the germline V gene, CDR1 is SGHNT and CDR2 is YENEEA. The CDR3 protein is CASSRAGHGTSFPGELFF. CDR3 nucleotides: TGTGCCAGCAGCCGGGCGGGGCACGGGACTAGCTTCCCCGGGGAGCTGTTTTTT.

In this sample, this clone turned up once. The chain couples TRBV25-1 to TRBJ2-1, with a weak D call TRBD1 (6 bases). CDR1 is MGHDK, CDR2 SYGVNS, per germline. CDR3 length: 16 residues. Trimming pared 3 bases from V and 3 bases from J, leaving 15 bases between. The CDR3 loop is CASSDSRGRGYNEQFF. CDR3 sequence (DNA): TGTGCCAGCAGTGATTCCAGGGGCAGGGGCTACAATGAGCAGTTCTTC.

The chain has TRBV7-4 and TRBJ2-7; TRBD2 matches 13 bases. This CDR3 comprises 15 residues. CDR1 SGHVT and CDR2 SQSDAQ come from the germline V gene. J gave up 2 bases and V 5 bases, and 3 bases lay outside the gene matches. CDR3 residues: CASSMGLAGTYEQYF. The CDR3 DNA sequence: TGTGCCAGCAGCATGGGACTAGCGGGAACCTACGAGCAGTACTTC.

V gene TRBV10-2 combines with J gene TRBJ2-3, with a tentative D call TRBD2 (6 bases). Trimming pared 6 bases from V and 8 bases from J, leaving 12 bases between. Looked up from germline, CDR1 is WSHSY and CDR2 is SAAADI. The CDR3 contains 12 residues. The CDR3 DNA follows: TGCGCCAGCAGAGACGGGAGCGCTACGCAGTATTTT. It encodes CASRDGSATQYF.

V usage is TRBV28 and J usage is TRBJ1-1, with TRBD1 identical over 8 bases. V gave up 10 bases and J gave up 4 bases; unmatched junction bases: 11. This CDR3 spans 14 amino acids. From germline, CDR1 is MDHEN and CDR2 SYDVKM. The CDR3 nucleotides are TGTGCCACCAGGGGGCTGGTCCGGATCACTGAAGCTTTCTTT. This sequence encodes CATRGLVRITEAFF.

The J gene is TRBJ1-1, the V gene TRBV6-8, with D possibly being TRBD1 (6 bases). CDR1 is MNHGY and CDR2 is SAAAGT in the germline V gene. The CDR3 runs to 15 residues. The ends were cut back, 6 bases at V and 0 bases at J, with 14 bases in the middle. The CDR3 nucleotides read TGTGCCAGCAGGTCCTGGACAGTCATGAACACTGAAGCTTTCTTT. Protein product: CASRSWTVMNTEAFF.

This clone has more than one count but fewer than ten. The chain recombines TRBV6-8 with TRBJ1-1, with 9 positions matching TRBD1. V was pared by 2 bases and J by 5 bases, with 6 bases of the junction left unmatched. The CDR3 covers 15 residues. Germline V CDR1 and CDR2: MNHGY, SAAAGT. The CDR3 region has the DNA TGTGCCAGCAGTTACCAGACAGGGGGAGGTACTGAAGCTTTCTTT. This gives the protein CASSYQTGGGTEAFF.